This TCR beta chain was observed in a study of cytomegalovirus exposure and HLA in healthy donors. Study-wide results and caveats: In an earlier analysis, about 87% or about 30%: the productive usage of most TCR beta V segments.

PCR amplification relied on 60 Vbeta primers (plus 13 Jbeta primers). Sequencing used immunoSEQ multiplex PCR; TCRdb keeps in-frame clones, though not all of them. This sample has 60,000 or so clones, with about 72% found just once. Points on this clone: Its antigen is unknown.

This CDR3 has 15 amino acids. The germline CDR1 and CDR2 sequences are SGHRS and YFSETQ. J gave up 0 bases and V 4 bases, and 6 bases lay outside the gene matches. The V and J genes are TRBV5-1 and TRBJ1-2; 7 nucleotides align to TRBD1. Sequencing was done on a sample of PBMCs. The sequence came from a middle-aged woman in good health and CMV-seropositive. DNA of the CDR3: TGCGCCAGCAGCCGGGACAGCCTAGCTAACTATGGCTACACCTTC. This encodes CASSRDSLANYGYTF.